The 28 T cell receptor beta chains below come from one sample, sequenced in a study of blood T cell repertoires in COVID-19. Libraries were prepared by immunoSEQ multiplex PCR; TCRdb keeps only in-frame clonotypes and omits some of them. The table lists around 260,000 clones, approximately 82% of them singletons. Sequenced material: peripheral blood. The receptors derive from a man between 60 and 75 years old who had recovered from COVID-19.

The V call is TRBV28, the J call TRBJ1-1; 7 bases map to TRBD1. Trimming cost V 6 bases and J 1 base; bases outside gene matches: 11. CDR3 length equals 16 residues. Germline V lookup: CDR1 MDHEN, CDR2 SYDVKM. The CDR3 bases are TGTGCCAGCAGCCCAGGTGGTCAGGGGGGGAACACTGAAGCTTTCTTT. Protein: CASSPGGQGGNTEAFF.

The V call is TRBV5-1, the J call TRBJ1-1; the D gene is possibly TRBD1 (5 bases). The length of the CDR3 is 14 residues. Germline CDR1 SGHRS, CDR2 YFSETQ. The germline V and J ends were trimmed by 0 bases and 0 bases, with 6 bases remaining between them. The CDR3 protein is CASSLVGVNTEAFF. The CDR3 DNA reads TGCGCCAGCAGCTTGGTAGGGGTGAACACTGAAGCTTTCTTT.

V gene TRBV25-1 combines with J gene TRBJ1-3; TRBD1 matches 8 bases. CDR1 is MGHDK and CDR2 is SYGVNS in the germline V gene. Germline trimming cut 2 bases from V and 11 bases from J; bases unmatched to any gene: 14. The CDR3 sequence is 16 residues long. In DNA form, the CDR3 reads TGTGCCAGCAGTGAACAATCCCCCTCCGGACAGGGTTCCATATATTTT. Its protein product is CASSEQSPSGQGSIYF.

The chain links TRBV27 to TRBJ1-1, with 7 bases that match TRBD1. Germline-derived CDR1 and CDR2 are MNHEY and SMNVEV (reference sequence). This CDR3 is 15 amino acids long. V dropped 5 bases and J dropped 4; count of bases not matched to a gene: 10. The CDR3: CASSIDRAVTTEAFF. CDR3 nucleotides: TGTGCCAGCAGTATAGACAGGGCTGTAACCACTGAAGCTTTCTTT.

The chain carries TRBV6-5 and TRBJ2-7; TRBD1 matches 7 bases. This CDR3 contains 15 residues. The J segment lost 0 bases and the V segment lost 5 bases, leaving 7 bases of the junction unmatched. Germline lookup yields CDR1 MNHEY and CDR2 SVGAGI. In DNA form, the CDR3 reads TGTGCCAGCAGTAAGGCCCGGACAGGCTCCTACGAGCAGTACTTC. Encoded protein: CASSKARTGSYEQYF.

V usage is TRBV5-1 and J usage is TRBJ2-6; TRBD1 agrees at 9 bases. The CDR3 is 16 amino acids. Germline CDR1 is SGHRS and CDR2 is YFSETQ. With 10 bases clipped from V and 0 bases from J, the junction kept 8 bases outside the gene matches. CDR3 bases: TGCGCCTCCGGGGGGACAGGGTACTCTGGGGCCAACGTCCTGACTTTC. Translating it yields CASGGTGYSGANVLTF.

The V call is TRBV6-1, the J call TRBJ1-5; D may be TRBD1 (5 bases). Deletions cut 1 base from V and 4 bases from J, with 8 bases between. Germline CDR1 reads MNHNS; CDR2 reads SASEGT. The CDR3 is made up of 14 amino acids. CDR3 region: CASSEVRANQPQHF. As DNA, the CDR3 is TGTGCCAGCAGTGAAGTCAGGGCTAATCAGCCCCAGCATTTT.

V and J are TRBV20-1 and TRBJ2-5; possibly TRBD2 for D (7 bases). V shed 7 bases and J shed 9 bases, with 12 bases lying between them. This CDR3 is 10 amino acids long. Germline V gene lookup returns CDR1 DFQATT and CDR2 SNEGSKA (reference sequence). The CDR3 is CSGGRGSQYF. CDR3 bases: TGCAGTGGAGGGAGGGGGTCCCAGTACTTC.

The genes are TRBV29-1 and TRBJ2-2; 7 bases line up with TRBD2. The CDR3 is 13 residues long. V lost 8 bases, J lost 4 bases, and 7 bases stayed unmatched. The germline gives CDR1 SQVTM, CDR2 ANQGSEA. DNA of the CDR3: TGCAGCACCAGCGGGATGGGCACCGGGGAGCTGTTTTTT. The encoded protein is CSTSGMGTGELFF.

The gene calls are TRBV30 and TRBJ1-1, with a tentative D call TRBD1 (5 bases). The germline V and J ends were trimmed by 1 base and 0 bases, with 12 bases remaining between them. CDR1 GTSNPN and CDR2 SVGIG come from the germline V gene (reference sequence). The CDR3 covers 15 residues. The CDR3 is CAWSASTAVNTEAFF. In DNA form, the CDR3 reads TGTGCCTGGAGTGCTTCGACAGCAGTGAACACTGAAGCTTTCTTT.

J is TRBJ1-5 and V is TRBV28, with D maybe TRBD1 (5 bases). CDR3 length: 15 amino acids. The germline gives CDR1 MDHEN, CDR2 SYDVKM. Trimming stripped 6 bases from V and 3 bases from J, with 15 bases between. The CDR3 DNA is TGTGCCAGCAGAACACAGGTACCCTTCAATCAGCCCCAGCATTTT. Translation: CASRTQVPFNQPQHF.

The rearrangement uses TRBV28 and TRBJ1-3, with a possible D match to TRBD1 (5 bases). This CDR3 spans 15 amino acids. Germline-derived CDR1 and CDR2 are MDHEN and SYDVKM. The V end was cut by 5 bases, the J end by 0 bases, with 11 bases between. CDR3 nucleotides: TGTGCCAGCAGTGGAGGGGTTCCCTCTGGAAACACCATATATTTT. Protein sequence: CASSGGVPSGNTIYF.

The chain combines TRBV5-6 with TRBJ1-5; TRBD1 agrees at 7 bases. V shed 0 bases, J shed 3 bases, and the junction held 12 bases outside the gene matches. Germline-derived CDR1 and CDR2 are SGHDT and YYEEEE. The CDR3 runs to 18 residues. CDR3 sequence reads: CASSLGPRETGLNQPQHF. CDR3 DNA: TGTGCCAGCAGCTTGGGTCCCCGGGAGACAGGGCTCAATCAGCCCCAGCATTTT.

The chain has TRBV20-1 and TRBJ2-2; D unclear. Germline V gives CDR1 DFQATT, CDR2 SNEGSKA (reference sequence). This CDR3 region has 15 residues. V lost 3 bases to trimming and J lost 5 bases, with 16 bases between them. The CDR3 region has the DNA TGCAGTGCTAGTGACACCCCGGGTTTGACCGGGGAGCTGTTTTTT. This encodes CSASDTPGLTGELFF.

The chain has TRBV30 and TRBJ2-3; TRBD2 matches at 11 bases. Germline-derived CDR1 and CDR2 are GTSNPN and SVGIG (reference sequence). V lost 5 bases, J lost 3 bases, and 4 bases stayed unmatched. CDR3 length: 14 amino acids. The CDR3 sequence: CAWELAGGTDTQYF. Written as DNA, the CDR3 is TGTGCCTGGGAGCTAGCGGGAGGTACAGATACGCAGTATTTT.

The chain recombines TRBV30 with TRBJ2-2; 8 bases match TRBD1. The V gene's germline CDR1 is GTSNPN and CDR2 SVGIG (reference sequence). The CDR3 contains 14 residues. The V segment lost 1 base and the J segment 5 bases; nucleotides outside the gene matches: 3. CDR3 DNA sequence: TGTGCCTGGAGTGGACAGGGGCGAACCGGGGAGCTGTTTTTT. Protein: CAWSGQGRTGELFF.

This clone appeared a few times. The CDR3 protein is CASSPGGLAGEPDEQYF. As DNA, the CDR3 is TGTGCCAGCAGTCCCGGCGGACTAGCGGGAGAGCCCGACGAGCAGTACTTC. The chain uses TRBV13 and TRBJ2-7; 13 bases match TRBD2. The V segment lost 6 bases and the J segment 5 bases; nucleotides outside the gene matches: 13. The CDR3 runs 17 residues. Germline CDR1 PRHDT, CDR2 FYEKMQ (reference sequence).

The V and J genes are TRBV12-5 and TRBJ2-7, with 7 bases identical to TRBD2. The V and J ends lost 2 bases and 4 bases, in that order; junction bases with no gene match: 2. The CDR3 extends over 13 amino acids. Per the germline V gene, CDR1 is LGHNT and CDR2 is FRNRAP. CDR3 nucleotide sequence: TGTGCTAGTGGTTTGACCGGGGGGTACGAGCAGTACTTC. Encoded protein: CASGLTGGYEQYF.

V usage is TRBV30 and J usage is TRBJ1-5; TRBD1 aligns across 7 bases. CDR3 length equals 14 residues. CDR1 and CDR2 from the germline V gene are GTSNPN and SVGIG (reference sequence). J was trimmed by 1 base and V by 5 bases; bases with no gene match: 5. The CDR3 region has the DNA TGTGCCTGGGGCCAACAGGGGAGCAATCAGCCCCAGCATTTT. This translates into CAWGQQGSNQPQHF. Drawing the rest from reference TRBV30 and TRBJ1-5, the complete variable domain is SQTIHQWPATLVQPVGSPLSLECTVEGTSNPNLYWYRQAAGRGLQLLFYSVGIGQISSEVPQNLSASRPQDRQFILSSKKLLLSDSGFYLCAWGQQGSNQPQHFGDGTRLSIL.

The chain is built from TRBV3-1 (or the pseudogene TRBV3-2) and TRBJ1-2; D possibly corresponds to TRBD1 (6 bases). V lost 1 base and J lost 6, with 9 bases in between. This CDR3 is built from 13 residues. Germline V lookup: CDR1 LGHDT, CDR2 YNNKEL (reference sequence). CDR3 region: CASSQVQGNGYTF. The CDR3 DNA reads as TGTGCCAGCAGCCAAGTTCAGGGGAATGGCTACACCTTC.

This sequence joins TRBV7-9 and TRBJ1-2; D is perhaps TRBD1 (6 bases). Trimming stripped 8 bases from V and 1 base from J, with 14 bases between. The CDR3 sequence is 14 residues long. Germline assignment: CDR1 SEHNR and CDR2 FQNEAQ (reference sequence). This CDR3 is CASFRAGDNYGYTF. CDR3 bases: TGTGCCAGCTTTAGGGCAGGGGATAACTATGGCTACACCTTC.

This chain joins TRBV30 and TRBJ1-1; TRBD1 agrees at 7 bases. Germline V CDR1 and CDR2: GTSNPN, SVGIG (reference sequence). The CDR3 has 13 amino acids. V shed 5 bases, J shed 4 bases, and the junction held 7 bases outside the gene matches. The CDR3 nucleotides are TGTGCCTGGCAACAGGGGAGAGGCACTGAAGCTTTCTTT. Translated, it gives CAWQQGRGTEAFF.

The CDR3 DNA follows: TGTGCCAGTAGCCGCGGGACAGGGTTCCCCGGGGAGCTGTTTTTT. The encoded protein is CASSRGTGFPGELFF. The chain joins TRBV19 to TRBJ2-2, with TRBD1 identical over 9 bases. V dropped 6 bases and J dropped 6; count of bases not matched to a gene: 8. Germline CDR1 reads LNHDA; CDR2 reads SQIVND (reference sequence). CDR3 length equals 15 residues.

Notes on this clone: This CDR3 is also generated by other DNA sequences in the sample. This chain links TRBV6-6 with TRBJ1-1; 7 nucleotides match TRBD1. Germline CDR1 MNHNY, CDR2 SVGAGI (reference sequence). The CDR3 consists of 13 residues. V lost 4 bases to trimming and J lost 5 bases; unmatched junction nucleotides: 4. Here the CDR3 reads CASSFQGGTEAFF. The CDR3 bases are TGTGCCAGCAGTTTCCAGGGGGGAACTGAAGCTTTCTTT.

The rearrangement links TRBV5-1 to TRBJ1-1; no reliable D call. The germline CDR1 and CDR2 sequences are SGHRS and YFSETQ. The length of the CDR3 is 15 residues. Trimming shortened V by 4 bases and J by 0 bases, and 13 bases separated the two germline ends. The CDR3 sequence: CASSRQADMNTEAFF. CDR3 DNA sequence: TGCGCCAGCAGCCGGCAGGCAGACATGAACACTGAAGCTTTCTTT. The variable domain in full, with the rest retrieved from reference TRBV5-1 and TRBJ1-1, is KAGVTQTPRYLIKTRGQQVTLSCSPISGHRSVSWYQQTPGQGLQFLFEYFSETQRNKGNFPGRFSGRQFSNSRSEMNVSTLELGDSALYLCASSRQADMNTEAFFGQGTRLTVV.

This rearrangement joins TRBV7-9 to TRBJ2-7; 9 positions agree with TRBD2. CDR3 length equals 13 residues. Germline trimming cut 5 bases from V and 3 bases from J; bases unmatched to any gene: 2. Germline CDR1 SEHNR, CDR2 FQNEAQ (reference sequence). CDR3 in amino acids: CASSISGSYEQYF. The DNA for the CDR3 is TGTGCCAGCAGCATTAGCGGGAGCTACGAGCAGTACTTC. The full variable domain, its missing parts supplied by reference TRBV7-9 and TRBJ2-7, is DTGVSQNPRHKITKRGQNVTFRCDPISEHNRLYWYRQTLGQGPEFLTYFQNEAQLEKSRLLSDRFSAERPKGSFSTLEIQRTEQGDSAMYLCASSISGSYEQYFGPGTRLTVT.

The chain recombines TRBV4-1 with TRBJ1-1; D perhaps matches TRBD1 (6 bases). Germline CDR1 is MGHRA and CDR2 is YSYEKL. Trimming took 4 bases from V and 6 from J, leaving 15 bases between them. There are 14 residues in the CDR3. The CDR3 sequence: CASSPNRVFAEAFF. The CDR3 region has the DNA TGCGCCAGCAGCCCCAACAGGGTCTTTGCTGAAGCTTTCTTT.

The chain recombines TRBV19 with TRBJ2-1; the match to TRBD1 covers 9 bases. V lost 9 bases, J lost 6 bases, and 24 bases stayed unmatched. Germline-derived CDR1 and CDR2 are LNHDA and SQIVND (reference sequence). This CDR3 comprises 19 residues. CDR3 loop: CASGIKTKGGQGRFNEQFF. CDR3 DNA sequence: TGTGCCAGCGGAATAAAAACAAAGGGGGGACAGGGTCGATTCAATGAGCAGTTCTTC.